The present T cell receptor beta chain was sequenced within a study of blood T cell repertoires in COVID-19. Study background: The origin of the acute and convalescent COVID-19 samples was the United States, Italy and Spain.

The count of this clone is one. This table comes from immunoSEQ multiplex PCR, and its TCRdb copy is limited to in-frame clones, with some not included. Of around 200,000 clones listed, 75% to 90% are singletons. V lost 1 base to trimming and J lost 4 bases, with 16 bases between them. The V gene's germline CDR1 is MGHRA and CDR2 YSYEKL. The CDR3 length is 16 residues. The chain couples TRBV4-1 to TRBJ1-2; tentative D call: TRBD1 (6 bases). The specimen sequenced was peripheral blood. This TCR was recovered from a woman aged 40 to 50 with COVID-19, enrolled during active disease. Here the CDR3 reads CASSQVMTGETYGYTF. CDR3 in DNA: TGCGCCAGCAGCCAAGTAATGACAGGAGAAACCTATGGCTACACCTTC.